The 23 T cell receptor beta chains below come from one sample, sequenced in a study of multiple sclerosis patients with progressive multifocal leukoencephalopathy (dated by TCRdb to between 2019 and 2020). Libraries came from the immunoSEQ multiplex PCR assay. TCRdb holds this immuneACCESS table with in-frame rearrangements only. Some clones are missing; in checked studies, unresolved V genes explain under half, and the rest has no known cause. This sample comprises 26,000 or so clones, approximately 90% of them detected only once. The top ten clonotypes cover about 2.1% of the sample. The sample's time point label, in plain terms: around 13 months of natalizumab therapy. According to the study, the label for this sample's treatment or condition signals: on natalizumab therapy at sampling. Material: PBMCs, obtained from a patient treated with natalizumab. The receptors derive from a man aged 25 to 40 with multiple sclerosis.

The chain uses TRBV5-1 and TRBJ1-2; D uncertain. The CDR3 is 14 residues long. The V gene lost 1 base and the J gene lost 3 bases, with 10 bases spanning the gap. Looked up from germline, CDR1 is SGHRS and CDR2 is YFSETQ. CDR3 sequence reads: CASSLWHNDYGYTF. The CDR3 coding sequence is TGCGCCAGCAGCTTGTGGCATAACGACTATGGCTACACCTTC.

The chain combines TRBV27 with TRBJ1-2; D perhaps matches TRBD1 (5 bases). The CDR3 totals 13 residues. Germline loops: CDR1 MNHEY, CDR2 SMNVEV (reference sequence). V was cut by 2 bases and J by 7 bases, with 11 bases left in between. In DNA form, the CDR3 reads TGTGCCAGCAGTTTAGGGGGACTAGGTGGCTACACCTTC. The encoded protein is CASSLGGLGGYTF.

The CDR3 spells CASSQEVLAGQDTQYF. The CDR3 coding sequence is TGCGCCAGCAGCCAAGAGGTCCTAGCGGGTCAAGATACGCAGTATTTT. This chain connects TRBV4-1 to TRBJ2-3, with 8 bases identical to TRBD2. CDR3 size: 16 residues. Germline assignment: CDR1 MGHRA and CDR2 YSYEKL. The V gene end was trimmed by 0 bases and the J gene end by 5 bases; junction bases not matched to a gene: 7.

The chain combines TRBV30 with TRBJ2-2; D unresolved. Between the trimmed V and J ends, which lost 0 bases and 6 bases, there was a span of 5 bases. The CDR3 length is 12 residues. Per the germline V gene, CDR1 is GTSNPN and CDR2 is SVGIG (reference sequence). CDR3 nucleotides: TGTGCCTGGAGTGTAGACGCCGGGGAGCTGTTTTTT. Its translation: CAWSVDAGELFF.

This clone qualifies as large. Other nucleotide sequences in the sample specify the same CDR3. The rearrangement joins TRBV27 to TRBJ2-1; a weak D match, TRBD2 (5 bases). Trimming stripped 2 bases from V and 2 bases from J, with 10 bases between. Germline V lookup: CDR1 MNHEY, CDR2 SMNVEV (reference sequence). The CDR3 length is 15 residues. Written as DNA, the CDR3 is TGTGCCAGCAGTTTAGCGGGTACCCCCTACAATGAGCAGTTCTTC. Encoded protein: CASSLAGTPYNEQFF.

The chain employs TRBV7-2 and TRBJ2-3; TRBD2 is a possible D gene (6 bases). The germline V gene encodes CDR1 SGHTA and CDR2 FQGNSA. The CDR3 has 12 amino acids. The V gene lost 4 bases and the J gene lost 11 bases, with 13 bases spanning the gap. The CDR3 reads CASSSPGLKQYF. The CDR3 nucleotides are TGTGCCAGCAGCTCCCCCGGACTAAAGCAGTATTTT.

The chain combines TRBV5-1 with TRBJ2-3, with 11 bases identical to TRBD1. Trimming removed 4 bases from V and 1 base from J; junction bases left unmatched: 5. This CDR3 spans 16 amino acids. Germline assignment: CDR1 SGHRS and CDR2 YFSETQ. The CDR3, as DNA: TGCGCCAGCAGCAGGGGACAGGGGGGAGGCACAGATACGCAGTATTTT. It translates to CASSRGQGGGTDTQYF.

The chain joins TRBV19 to TRBJ1-5; D is unresolved. Looked up from germline, CDR1 is LNHDA and CDR2 is SQIVND (reference sequence). The CDR3 length is 13 residues. The V end lost 10 bases, the J end lost 5 bases, and 15 bases lay between the germline ends. CDR3 loop: CATEETRHQPQHF. CDR3 in DNA: TGTGCCACCGAGGAAACCCGTCATCAGCCCCAGCATTTT.

The chain is built from TRBV5-6 and TRBJ2-7, with D maybe TRBD2 (6 bases). The V end lost 3 bases, the J end lost 4 bases, and 17 bases lay between the germline ends. Per germline, CDR1 SGHDT and CDR2 YYEEEE. The CDR3 runs 15 residues. The CDR3: CASSSRDSKRYEQYF. In DNA form, the CDR3 reads TGTGCCAGCAGCTCCCGGGACTCAAAAAGGTACGAGCAGTACTTC.

The chain links TRBV6-5 to TRBJ2-5; 8 bases match TRBD1. The CDR3 totals 13 residues. V lost 6 bases and J lost 3; bases outside the gene matches: 3. Germline CDR1 reads MNHEY; CDR2 reads SVGAGI. CDR3 loop: CASRPTGEETQYF. The CDR3 DNA reads as TGTGCCAGCAGGCCGACAGGGGAAGAGACCCAGTACTTC.

The V and J genes are TRBV2 and TRBJ2-7; D remains unclear. The CDR3 length is 12 residues. The V and J ends lost 5 bases and 6 bases respectively, with 11 bases between them. Germline CDR1 is SNHLY and CDR2 is FYNNEI. Here the CDR3 reads CASSRTMIEQYF. For the CDR3, the DNA is TGTGCCAGCAGTCGCACAATGATCGAGCAGTACTTC.

The chain carries TRBV19 and TRBJ1-1; TRBD1 might be the D (5 bases). V was shortened by 3 bases and J by 4 bases, with 9 bases between the two germline ends. Per germline, CDR1 LNHDA and CDR2 SQIVND (reference sequence). The CDR3 runs to 13 residues. CDR3 coding DNA: TGTGCCAGTAGTATGGGCGGGGGCACTGAAGCTTTCTTT. Protein product: CASSMGGGTEAFF.

This sequence joins TRBV27 and TRBJ1-2; 10 bases match TRBD1. V gave up 2 bases and J gave up 4 bases; unmatched junction bases: 4. The CDR3 consists of 15 residues. Germline-derived CDR1 and CDR2 are MNHEY and SMNVEV (reference sequence). Written as DNA, the CDR3 is TGTGCCAGCAGTTTAGGGGGACAGGGGTCCTATGGCTACACCTTC. It encodes CASSLGGQGSYGYTF.

The chain employs TRBV28 and TRBJ2-2, with D perhaps matching TRBD1 (6 bases). The CDR3 sequence is 16 residues long. Germline-derived CDR1 and CDR2 are MDHEN and SYDVKM. V shed 5 bases and J shed 1 base, with 14 bases lying between them. The CDR3 protein is CASSPLTGLNTGELFF. CDR3 DNA sequence: TGTGCCAGCAGTCCGTTGACAGGTTTGAACACCGGGGAGCTGTTTTTT.

The rearrangement uses TRBV12-5 and TRBJ2-6, with 12 bases that match TRBD1. The CDR3 is 17 residues long. The germline V gene has CDR1 LGHNT and CDR2 FRNRAP. J lost 2 bases, V lost 6 bases, and 5 bases had no gene match. The CDR3 here is CASGPGQGATGANVLTF. CDR3 sequence (DNA): TGTGCTAGTGGGCCGGGACAGGGGGCAACTGGGGCCAACGTCCTGACTTTC.

About this clone: Other DNA sequences in this specimen translate into the identical CDR3. J is TRBJ2-3 and V is TRBV7-8; the match to TRBD2 covers 11 bases. V was pared by 6 bases and J by 0 bases, with 14 bases of the junction left unmatched. Germline V gene sequence: CDR1 SGHVS, CDR2 FQNEAQ. The CDR3 runs to 19 residues. CDR3 amino acids: CASRLIGLAGGVSTDTQYF. CDR3 DNA sequence: TGTGCCAGCAGGCTTATCGGGCTAGCGGGAGGAGTGAGCACAGATACGCAGTATTTT.

The chain uses TRBV4-2 and TRBJ1-3; D not resolved. The CDR3 spans 15 residues. Trimming removed 1 base at V and 0 bases at J, with 7 bases between. Germline-derived CDR1 and CDR2 are LGHNA and YNFKEQ. The chain's CDR3 is CASSQVGSSGNTIYF. CDR3 bases: TGTGCCAGCAGCCAAGTTGGGAGCTCTGGAAACACCATATATTTT.

The rearrangement joins TRBV10-3 to TRBJ1-2; 7 bases line up with TRBD1. Germline-derived CDR1 and CDR2 are ENHRY and SYGVKD. Trimming cost V 6 bases and J 2 bases; bases outside gene matches: 6. CDR3 length equals 14 residues. As DNA, the CDR3 is TGTGCCATCAGACCCGGGACAGAAAACTATGGCTACACCTTC. Translation: CAIRPGTENYGYTF.

V is TRBV7-9 and J is TRBJ1-1; D not certain. Germline V gene sequence: CDR1 SEHNR, CDR2 FQNEAQ (reference sequence). V was cut by 5 bases and J by 1 base, with 5 bases left in between. The CDR3 spans 12 residues. The CDR3: CASSRANTEAFF. The CDR3 DNA sequence: TGTGCCAGCAGCCGCGCGAACACTGAAGCTTTCTTT.

CDR3 DNA: TGTGCAAGTCGCTTACTTCAGGGGGCAGACGAGCAGTACGTC. This sequence encodes CASRLLQGADEQYV. J is TRBJ2-7 and V is TRBV12-2; TRBD1, as called in the table, went unchecked against the DNA. TRBV12-2 is listed as a pseudogene. CDR3 length: 14 amino acids.

The chain combines TRBV19 with TRBJ2-7, with 8 positions matching TRBD1. Germline values: CDR1 LNHDA, CDR2 SQIVND (reference sequence). This CDR3 has 13 residues. V trimming: 5 bases; J trimming: 6 bases; junction bases outside the gene matches: 6. DNA for the CDR3: TGTGCCAGTAGTTACGGACAGGGCGGCGAGCAGTACTTC. Its protein is CASSYGQGGEQYF.

The V and J genes are TRBV5-6 and TRBJ2-5, with a tentative D call TRBD1 (5 bases). Germline V CDR1 and CDR2: SGHDT, YYEEEE. Between the trimmed V and J ends, which lost 0 bases and 1 base, there was a span of 19 bases. This CDR3 has 18 residues. The CDR3 bases are TGTGCCAGCAGCTTGGGCCGATTCCGACAGTGGGGCCAAGAGACCCAGTACTTC. This codes for CASSLGRFRQWGQETQYF.

This CDR3 reads CASSLASPRDFGNEQFF. DNA of the CDR3: TGCGCCAGCAGCTTGGCTAGCCCGAGGGATTTTGGAAATGAGCAGTTCTTC. V is TRBV5-1 and J is TRBJ2-1; D possibly corresponds to TRBD2 (5 bases). V was cut by 0 bases and J by 7 bases, with 20 bases left in between. From germline, CDR1 is SGHRS and CDR2 YFSETQ. The CDR3 runs 17 residues.